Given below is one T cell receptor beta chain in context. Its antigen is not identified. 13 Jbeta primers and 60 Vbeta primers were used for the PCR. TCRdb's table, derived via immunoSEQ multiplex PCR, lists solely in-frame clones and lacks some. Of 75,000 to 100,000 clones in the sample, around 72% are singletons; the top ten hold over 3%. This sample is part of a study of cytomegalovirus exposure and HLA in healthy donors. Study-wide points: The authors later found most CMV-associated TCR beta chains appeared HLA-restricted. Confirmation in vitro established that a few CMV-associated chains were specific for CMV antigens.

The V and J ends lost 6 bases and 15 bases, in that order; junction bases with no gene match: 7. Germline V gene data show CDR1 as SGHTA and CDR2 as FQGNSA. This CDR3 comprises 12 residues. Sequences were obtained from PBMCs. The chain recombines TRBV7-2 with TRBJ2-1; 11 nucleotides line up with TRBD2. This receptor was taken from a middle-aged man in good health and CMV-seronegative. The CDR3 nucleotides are TGTGCCAGCAGTCTTCTAGCGGGGGGTTGGTTCTTC. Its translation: CASSLLAGGWFF.